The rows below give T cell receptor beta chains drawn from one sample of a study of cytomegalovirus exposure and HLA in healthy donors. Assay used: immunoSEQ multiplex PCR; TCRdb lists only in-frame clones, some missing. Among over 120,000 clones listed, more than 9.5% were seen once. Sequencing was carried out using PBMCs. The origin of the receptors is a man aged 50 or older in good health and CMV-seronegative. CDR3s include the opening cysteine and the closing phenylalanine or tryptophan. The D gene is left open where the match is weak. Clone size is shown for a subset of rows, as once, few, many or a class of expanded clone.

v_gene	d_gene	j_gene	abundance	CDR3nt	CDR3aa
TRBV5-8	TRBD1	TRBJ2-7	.	TGTGCCAGCAGCCAGGGACAGGGCGTCTACGAGCAGTACTTC	CASSQGQGVYEQYF
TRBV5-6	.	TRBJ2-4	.	TGTGCCAGCAGCTTTCGGACGGGGATTCAGTACTTC	CASSFRTGIQYF
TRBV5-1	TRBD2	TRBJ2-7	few	TGCGCCAGCAGCTTGAGACTAGCGGGGTCCTACGAGCAGTACTTC	CASSLRLAGSYEQYF
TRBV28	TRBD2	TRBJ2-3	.	TGTGCCACTGAGACTAGCGGGGCAGATACGCAGTATTTT	CATETSGADTQYF
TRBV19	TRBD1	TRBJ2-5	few	TGTGCCAGTAGTACGACAGGGGACGGAGAGACCCAGTACTTC	CASSTTGDGETQYF
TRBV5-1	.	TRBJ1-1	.	TGCGCCAGCAGGGGTGGGGGAGGAAACACTGAAGCTTTCTTT	CASRGGGGNTEAFF
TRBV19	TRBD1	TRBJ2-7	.	TGTGCCAGTAGTAGGGACAGGGATACCTACGAGCAGTACTTC	CASSRDRDTYEQYF
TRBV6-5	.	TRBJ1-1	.	TGTGCCAGCAGGCGACAGAACACTGAAGCTTTCTTT	CASRRQNTEAFF
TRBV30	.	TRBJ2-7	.	TGTGCCTGGAGTGTACAGACATCCTACGAGCAGTACTTC	CAWSVQTSYEQYF
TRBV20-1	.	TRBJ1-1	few	TGCAGTGCTAGCCCCCTCACTGAAGCTTTCTTT	CSASPLTEAFF
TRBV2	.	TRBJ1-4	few	TGTGCCAGCAGTGCTTCCCAGGGGCAAAATAATGAAAAACTGTTTTTT	CASSASQGQNNEKLFF
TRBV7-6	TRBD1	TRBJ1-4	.	TGTGCCAGCAGCTTAAGCAGGGGGACAACTAATGAAAAACTGTTTTTT	CASSLSRGTTNEKLFF
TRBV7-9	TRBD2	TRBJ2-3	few	TGTGCCAGCAGCCCGGGCGGGGGGTTACGCACAGATACGCAGTATTTT	CASSPGGGLRTDTQYF
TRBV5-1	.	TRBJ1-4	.	TGCGCCAGCAGCTTGGGCGCAGGGGATAATGAAAAACTGTTTTTT	CASSLGAGDNEKLFF
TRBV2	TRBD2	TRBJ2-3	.	TGTGCCAGCAGTCTCCTGGAGCGGGGTCACACAGATACGCAGTATTTT	CASSLLERGHTDTQYF
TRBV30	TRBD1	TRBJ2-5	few	TGTGCCTGGAGTGGGGGAACAGGGGCTGCGGAGACCCAGTACTTC	CAWSGGTGAAETQYF
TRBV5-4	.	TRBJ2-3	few	TGTGCCCAGACATATAGAGGGATTCATACGCAGTATTTT	CAQTYRGIHTQYF
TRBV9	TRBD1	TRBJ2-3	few	TGTGCCAGCAGCGTAGGGTCGACAGGGGCAGATACGCAGTATTTT	CASSVGSTGADTQYF
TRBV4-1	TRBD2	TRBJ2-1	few	TGCGCCAGCAGCCAACCCTTAGCGGGCAGCTCCTACAATGAGCAGTTCTTC	CASSQPLAGSSYNEQFF
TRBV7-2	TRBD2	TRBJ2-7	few	TGTGCCAGCAGCTTCCAGACTAGCGGCTCCTACGAGCAGTACTTC	CASSFQTSGSYEQYF
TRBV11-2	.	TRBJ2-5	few	TGTGCCAGCAGCCCTGCTGGGCGCGCGACCCAGTACTTC	CASSPAGRATQYF
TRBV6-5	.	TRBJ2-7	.	TGTGCCAGCAGCGACAAGCCCTACGAGCAGTACTTC	CASSDKPYEQYF
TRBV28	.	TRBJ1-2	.	TGTGCCACCGCCCGGACAGCTAACTATGGCTACACCTTC	CATARTANYGYTF
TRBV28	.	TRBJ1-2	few	TGTGCCAGCGCTGAGGGGGTGGGTAACTATGGCTACACCTTC	CASAEGVGNYGYTF
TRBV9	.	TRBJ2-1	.	TGTGCCAGCAGCGTAGAGGTCCTGGGGGAGGATGAGCAGTTCTTC	CASSVEVLGEDEQFF
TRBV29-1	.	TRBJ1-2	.	TGCAGCGTGGGGACTCTAGGGGCTAACTATGGCTACACCTTC	CSVGTLGANYGYTF
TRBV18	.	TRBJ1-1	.	TGTGCCAGCCGGGAAACGATGAGGACTGAAGCTTTCTTT	CASRETMRTEAFF
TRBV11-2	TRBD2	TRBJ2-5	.	TGTGCCAGCAGCTCGAGACTAGCGGGGGGGCGGGAGACCCAGTACTTC	CASSSRLAGGRETQYF
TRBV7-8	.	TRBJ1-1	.	TGTGCCAGCAGCTTAACAGTAGGCACTGAAGCTTTCTTT	CASSLTVGTEAFF
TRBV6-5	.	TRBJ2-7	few	TGTGCCAGCAGTTTACAGGGCTACGAGCAGTACTTC	CASSLQGYEQYF
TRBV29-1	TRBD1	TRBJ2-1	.	TGCAGCTCTCAAGGGACAGGGGTAAATGAGCAGTTCTTC	CSSQGTGVNEQFF
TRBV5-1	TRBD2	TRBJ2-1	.	TGCGCCAGCAGCTTGAGGGAGGGGTCCTACAATGAGCAGTTCTTC	CASSLREGSYNEQFF
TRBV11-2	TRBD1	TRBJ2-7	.	TGTGCCAGCAGCCCCCGGACAGGCCTCACCTACGAGCAGTACTTC	CASSPRTGLTYEQYF
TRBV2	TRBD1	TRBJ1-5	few	TGTGCCAGCAACGGACAGGGGATAAGCAATCAGCCCCAGCATTTT	CASNGQGISNQPQHF
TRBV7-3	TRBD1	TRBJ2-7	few	TGTGCCAGCAGCCCCCGGGACAGCTTGGGGGAGCAGTACTTC	CASSPRDSLGEQYF
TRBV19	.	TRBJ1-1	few	TGTGCCAGTAGTATAGAACGGAGGACTGAAGCTTTCTTT	CASSIERRTEAFF
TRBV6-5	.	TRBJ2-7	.	TGTGCCAGCAGAACTCAAACGCAGGTAACCTACGAGCAGTACTTC	CASRTQTQVTYEQYF
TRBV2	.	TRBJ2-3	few	TGTGCCAGCAGTGAAGCGAGGATAGCATCAGGGGAGGGAGATACGCAGTATTTT	CASSEARIASGEGDTQYF
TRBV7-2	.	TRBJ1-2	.	TGTGCCAGCAGCTTATCCGCGGATCTAACTATTTGGTACACCTTC	CASSLSADLTIWYTF
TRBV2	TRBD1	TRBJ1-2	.	TGTGCCAGCAAACAAACCAGGACAGGGGACTATGGCTACACCTTC	CASKQTRTGDYGYTF
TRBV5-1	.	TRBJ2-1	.	TGCGCCAGCAGCCTGCGATTCGGGTCCTACAATGAGCAGTTCTTC	CASSLRFGSYNEQFF
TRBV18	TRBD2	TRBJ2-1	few	TGTGCCAGCTCCTTCGGGACTAGCGGGGGGAACAGGGATGAGCAGTTCTTC	CASSFGTSGGNRDEQFF
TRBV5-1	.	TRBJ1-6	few	TGCGCCAGCAGTTCCGGGGGTAACATGGGGTATTCACCCCTCCACTTT	CASSSGGNMGYSPLHF
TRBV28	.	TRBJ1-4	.	TGTGCCAGCAGTTTCGACAGGCCCAATGAAAAACTGTTTTTT	CASSFDRPNEKLFF
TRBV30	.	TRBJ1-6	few	TGTGCCTGGAGTCCCCGCAGGAATAATTCACCCCTCCACTTT	CAWSPRRNNSPLHF
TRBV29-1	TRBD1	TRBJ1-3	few	TGCAGCGTTGGTGGGGGGACAGGGTTCTCTGGAAACACCATATATTTT	CSVGGGTGFSGNTIYF